This paragraph covers one T cell receptor (beta chain) sequence. No antigen is known for it. These data come from a study of T cells after yellow fever vaccination. Study background: It was SMART-Seq v4 Ultra Low Input that prepared the fractions with low cell numbers. Study-wide results and limits: Abundant clonotypes (contaminants from the bulk population) could be present in FACS-sorted repertoires. Weaker, the secondary response had a peak occurring faster, on day 5 versus 15. A minor fraction of clonotypes spanned both CD4 and CD8 compartments.

This CDR3 contains 14 residues. TCRdb recomputed calls from the 5' RACE reads with MiXCR, one row per CDR3 protein. The sample lists a few hundred thousand distinct CDR3 sequences, approximately 10% seen once, with around 20% in the top ten. The sequence was collected from a man between 18 and 29 years old who received the YFV17D yellow fever vaccine. The sample was PBMCs, taken on the day of the first yellow fever vaccination. The rearrangement uses TRBV21-1 and TRBJ2-5; the table gives TRBD2 as D, unverified against the DNA. TRBV21-1 is reported as a pseudogene. CDR3 amino acids: CASATSGTQETQYF. The CDR3 nucleotides read TGTGCCAGCGCTACTTCGGGGACTCAGGAGACCCAGTACTTC.